This TCR beta chain was identified during a study of blood T cell repertoires in COVID-19. Looking at the study overall: Acute and convalescent COVID-19 samples came from the United States, Italy and Spain. T cells, B-cell-depleted T cells, or PBMCs provided the cDNA or gDNA that served as material.

J gave up 7 bases and V 5 bases, and 5 bases lay outside the gene matches. CDR1 and CDR2 from the germline V gene are MNHEY and SMNVEV (reference sequence). This CDR3 contains 13 residues. Original handling: From reference gene primer amplification, estimates of nucleated cell counts were derived. Only in-frame clones appear in the TCRdb table, and some are missing; sequencing was by immunoSEQ multiplex PCR. The V and J calls and the clone size are those of that table, but D and trimming were determined from the DNA. The sample lists roughly 330,000 clones; 80% to 90% were seen once. The TCR originated in a woman aged 45-65 years with acute or convalescent COVID-19. The V and J genes are TRBV27 and TRBJ2-1; 7 bases line up with TRBD2. The sequencing sample was made of peripheral blood. CDR3 sequence: CASSGRGSNEQFF. CDR3 DNA: TGTGCCAGCAGTGGGAGGGGTAGTAATGAGCAGTTCTTC.